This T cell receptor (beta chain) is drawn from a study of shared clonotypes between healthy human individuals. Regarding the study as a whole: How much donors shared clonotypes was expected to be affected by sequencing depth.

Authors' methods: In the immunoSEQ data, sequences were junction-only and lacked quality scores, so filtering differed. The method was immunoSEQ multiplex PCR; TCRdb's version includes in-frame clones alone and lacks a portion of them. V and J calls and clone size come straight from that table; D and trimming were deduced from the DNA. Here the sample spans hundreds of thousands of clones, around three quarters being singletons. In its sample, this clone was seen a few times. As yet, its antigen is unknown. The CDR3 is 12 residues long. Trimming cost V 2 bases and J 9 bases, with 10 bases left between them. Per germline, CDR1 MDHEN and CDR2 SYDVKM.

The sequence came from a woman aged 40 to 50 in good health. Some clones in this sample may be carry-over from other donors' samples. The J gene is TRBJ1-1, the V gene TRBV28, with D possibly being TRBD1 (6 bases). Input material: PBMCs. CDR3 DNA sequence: TGTGCCAGCAGTTTAGGACAGATTAAAGCTTTCTTT. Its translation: CASSLGQIKAFF.